The rows below give T cell receptor beta chains drawn from one sample of a study of molecular identifiers for immune sequencing clone quantification. TCRdb re-derived calls from the PCR reads in MiXCR, one entry per CDR3 protein. The data hold approximately 590,000 distinct CDR3 sequences, with 25% observed a single time. What was sequenced was naive CD8+ T cells from blood, with Jurkat cell RNA spiked in. The receptors stem from a human donor in good health. Some libraries in this study had Jurkat cell RNA spiked in. Each CDR3 is given with its conserved first and last residue. D genes are given only for firm matches. A clone size is listed for some rows: how often the clone was seen (once, few, many), or a class if it is expanded.

V	D	J	length	size	CDR3	DNA
TRBV6-6	TRBD1	TRBJ1-5	16	many	CASSYSGQGGGQPQHF	TGTGCCAGCAGTTACTCCGGACAGGGCGGTGGGCAGCCCCAGCATTTT
TRBV5-1	.	TRBJ2-7	14	many	CASSLSTRVYEQYF	TGCGCCAGCAGCTTGAGCACAAGGGTCTACGAGCAGTACTTC
TRBV19	.	TRBJ1-5	14	few	CASSMYSSNQPQHF	TGTGCCAGTAGTATGTACAGTAGCAATCAGCCCCAGCATTTT
TRBV30	TRBD1	TRBJ2-3	14	.	CAWGQGWVADTQYF	TGTGCCTGGGGACAGGGATGGGTTGCAGATACGCAGTATTTT
TRBV27	.	TRBJ1-6	15	many	CASSLSSLEHSPLHF	TGTGCCAGCAGTTTATCGTCGCTCGAACATTCACCCCTCCACTTT
TRBV4-3	.	TRBJ1-1	14	many	CASSQDGRVAEAFF	TGCGCCAGCAGCCAAGATGGAAGGGTCGCTGAAGCTTTCTTT
TRBV19	.	TRBJ2-7	13	.	CASSIQGLSEQYF	TGTGCCAGTAGTATACAGGGGCTGTCCGAGCAGTACTTC
TRBV6-2/TRBV6-3	.	TRBJ1-1	14	many	CASSYAGLNTEAFF	TGTGCCAGCAGTTACGCAGGCTTGAACACTGAAGCTTTCTTT
TRBV2	TRBD1	TRBJ2-3	16	many	CASSESRGQGTDTQYF	TGTGCCAGCAGTGAATCAAGGGGACAGGGCACAGATACGCAGTATTTT
TRBV6-1	.	TRBJ2-5	14	many	CASREWGSGETQYF	TGTGCCAGCCGTGAGTGGGGGTCTGGAGAGACCCAGTACTTC
TRBV7-9	TRBD2	TRBJ2-7	15	.	CASGLVTSGTYEQYF	TGTGCCAGCGGCCTTGTGACTAGCGGGACCTACGAGCAGTACTTC
TRBV19	TRBD1	TRBJ2-3	13	many	CASSPTGPDTQYF	TGTGCCAGTAGCCCGACAGGGCCAGATACGCAGTATTTT
TRBV4-1	.	TRBJ2-4	15	.	CASSQDGVAKNIQYF	TGCGCCAGCAGCCAAGATGGGGTAGCCAAAAACATTCAGTACTTC
TRBV29-1	TRBD1	TRBJ2-7	11	many	CSVNRGDEQYF	TGCAGCGTTAACAGGGGTGACGAGCAGTACTTC
TRBV12-3/TRBV12-4	TRBD2	TRBJ2-1	17	few	CASSLGPRGVRYNEQFF	TGTGCCAGCAGTTTAGGTCCGCGGGGGGTCCGATACAATGAGCAGTTCTTC
TRBV7-9	.	TRBJ1-2	14	few	CASSTQDKNYGYTF	TGTGCCAGCAGCACCCAGGACAAGAACTATGGCTACACCTTC
TRBV2	.	TRBJ2-5	13	many	CASTPRVQETQYF	TGTGCCAGCACCCCCCGGGTCCAAGAGACCCAGTACTTC
TRBV4-2	.	TRBJ2-1	15	few	CASSQEARDYNEQFF	TGTGCCAGCAGCCAAGAGGCGCGAGACTACAATGAGCAGTTCTTC
TRBV21-1	.	TRBJ1-5	15	.	CASSGTGLGNQPQHF	TGTGCCAGCAGCGGGACAGGGCTTGGCAACCAGCCCCAGCATTTT
TRBV4-1	.	TRBJ1-5	16	few	CASISTGGVGNQPQHF	TGCGCCAGCATTTCTACCGGGGGGGTCGGCAATCAGCCCCAGCATTTT